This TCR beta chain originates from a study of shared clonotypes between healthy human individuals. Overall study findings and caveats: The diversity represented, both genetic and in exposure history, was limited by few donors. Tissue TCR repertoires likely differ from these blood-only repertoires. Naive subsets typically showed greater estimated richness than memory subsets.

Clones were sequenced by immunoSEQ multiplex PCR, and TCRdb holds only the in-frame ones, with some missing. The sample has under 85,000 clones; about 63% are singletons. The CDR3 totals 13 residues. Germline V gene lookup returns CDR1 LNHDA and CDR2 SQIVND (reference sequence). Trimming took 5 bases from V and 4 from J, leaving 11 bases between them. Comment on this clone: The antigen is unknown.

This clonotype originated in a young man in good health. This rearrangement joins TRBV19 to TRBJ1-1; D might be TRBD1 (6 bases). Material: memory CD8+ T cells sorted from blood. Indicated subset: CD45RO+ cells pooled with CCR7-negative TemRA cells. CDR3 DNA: TGTGCCAGTAGTTCCCAGGGGATCACTGAAGCTTTCTTT. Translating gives CASSSQGITEAFF.